The present entry profiles one T cell receptor (beta chain) with its context. The antigen is unknown. The data derive from a study of T cell responses to AZD1222 COVID-19 vaccine. Across the whole study: Whether given at about 4 or about 12 weeks, second doses were pooled. The study, taken as a whole, reports: Spike-specific TCR breadth and depth both grew after two AZD1222 doses.

This CDR3 spans 14 amino acids. The germline CDR1 and CDR2 sequences are SGHRS and YFSETQ. V dropped 3 bases and J dropped 3; count of bases not matched to a gene: 5. The assay was immunoSEQ multiplex PCR, and TCRdb's table has in-frame clones only and misses some. The repertoire holds about 130,000 clones, approximately 90% seen once, with roughly 1.5% in the top ten. Here the sequenced sample was peripheral blood, taken on day 0 of AZD1222 vaccination. This clonotype was sampled from an adult in good health. J is TRBJ2-7 and V is TRBV5-1; the match to TRBD1 covers 8 bases. The CDR3 DNA follows: TGCGCCAGCAGCTCGCAGGGGGCGGGCTACGAGCAGTACTTC. Protein: CASSSQGAGYEQYF.